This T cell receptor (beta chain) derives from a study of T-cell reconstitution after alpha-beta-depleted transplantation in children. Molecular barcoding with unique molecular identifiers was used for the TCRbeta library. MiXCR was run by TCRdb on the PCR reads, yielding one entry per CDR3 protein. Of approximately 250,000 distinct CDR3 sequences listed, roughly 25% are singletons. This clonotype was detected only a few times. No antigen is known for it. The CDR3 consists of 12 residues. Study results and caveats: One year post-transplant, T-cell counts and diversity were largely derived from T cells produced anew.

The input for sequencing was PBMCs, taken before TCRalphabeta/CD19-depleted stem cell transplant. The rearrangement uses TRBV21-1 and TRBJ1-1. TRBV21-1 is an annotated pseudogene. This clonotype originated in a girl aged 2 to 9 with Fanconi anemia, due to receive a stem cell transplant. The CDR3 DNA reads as TGTGCCAGCAGCAAAGAAAGGGCTGAAGCTTTCTTT. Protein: CASSKERAEAFF.